The 22 T cell receptor beta chains below come from one sample, sequenced in a study of T cells in Graves' hyperthyroidism and ophthalmopathy. Researchers amplified the TCR beta CDR3 regions from RNA transcripts. TCR CDR3 underwent first-round RT-PCR with the HTBI primer set. TCRdb analysed the multiplex PCR reads with MiXCR anew, one entry per CDR3 protein. The sample includes 650,000 to 850,000 distinct CDR3 sequences, approximately 18% of them seen just once. Sequencing was carried out using blood. Receptors were obtained from a woman in her fifties or sixties with Graves' hyperthyroidism that later progressed to Graves' ophthalmopathy.

Only a few counts were recorded for this clonotype. CDR3 loop: CASSTGWGRQETQYF. The DNA of the CDR3 is TGTGCCAGCAGCACCGGGTGGGGCAGACAAGAGACCCAGTACTTC. This chain connects TRBV7-2 to TRBJ2-5; D is possibly TRBD1 (5 bases). Per the germline V gene, CDR1 is SGHTA and CDR2 is FQGNSA. Trimming cost V 5 bases and J 2 bases, with 15 bases left between them. The CDR3 runs to 15 residues.

This chain uses TRBV4-1 with TRBJ1-2, with unresolved D. Looked up from germline, CDR1 is MGHRA and CDR2 is YSYEKL. V was cut by 2 bases and J by 3 bases, with 13 bases left in between. The CDR3 totals 15 residues. CDR3 sequence: CASSQPLTGDYGYTF. The CDR3 nucleotides are TGCGCCAGCAGCCAACCCCTGACGGGAGACTATGGCTACACCTTC.

The V gene is TRBV19, the J gene TRBJ1-6, with TRBD1 matching 10 bases. This CDR3 spans 16 amino acids. CDR1 is LNHDA and CDR2 is SQIVND in the germline V gene (reference sequence). J was trimmed by 8 bases and V by 4 bases; bases with no gene match: 8. CDR3 coding DNA: TGTGCCAGTAGTAGGCCGCGGGACAGGGGTGATTCACCCCTCCACTTT. This codes for CASSRPRDRGDSPLHF.

Ten or more counts support this clonotype. This sequence joins TRBV5-1 and TRBJ2-3, with TRBD2 matching 9 bases. The CDR3 runs to 15 residues. CDR1 is SGHRS, CDR2 YFSETQ, per germline. The V and J ends lost 4 bases and 4 bases, in that order; junction bases with no gene match: 7. The CDR3 here is CASSISGGSADTQYF. The DNA of the CDR3 is TGCGCCAGCAGCATTAGCGGGGGCTCGGCAGATACGCAGTATTTT.

This clonotype was picked up many times. The chain joins TRBV11-2 to TRBJ1-1; D unresolved. With 3 bases removed from V and 5 bases from J, the gap between germline ends came to 7 bases. The CDR3 length is 12 residues. CDR1 SGHAT and CDR2 FQNNGV come from the germline V gene. The CDR3 nucleotides read TGTGCCAGCAGCTTTACCGGGACTGAAGCTTTCTTT. Residues: CASSFTGTEAFF.

This clonotype was counted a few times. The chain couples TRBV19 to TRBJ1-2; TRBD1 might be the D (6 bases). V dropped 3 bases and J dropped 0 bases, with 14 bases sitting between them. This CDR3 comprises 16 residues. Looked up from germline, CDR1 is LNHDA and CDR2 is SQIVND (reference sequence). Here the CDR3 DNA reads TGTGCCAGTAGTATTGGCCGGGGGCGGTCTAACTATGGCTACACCTTC. It is translated as CASSIGRGRSNYGYTF. Full variable domain (missing parts from reference TRBV19 and TRBJ1-2): DGGITQSPKYLFRKEGQNVTLSCEQNLNHDAMYWYRQDPGQGLRLIYYSQIVNDFQKGDIAEGYSVSREKKESFPLTVTSAQKNPTAFYLCASSIGRGRSNYGYTFGSGTRLTVV.

This clonotype was seen a handful of times. At one end the junction does not follow the germline gene, possibly because of a read error. The gene calls are TRBV2 and TRBJ2-2; no clear D gene. The germline gives CDR1 SNHLY, CDR2 FYNNEI. The CDR3 covers 14 residues. For the CDR3, the DNA is TGTGCCAGCACGTTTACTGGGATCACCGAGGAGCTGTTTTTT. Amino acids: CASTFTGITEELFF.

This clonotype was found many times. The chain carries TRBV5-1 and TRBJ2-7; maybe TRBD2 (6 bases). Germline CDR1 and CDR2: SGHRS and YFSETQ. The V end was cut by 1 base, the J end by 3 bases, with 14 bases between. CDR3 size: 15 residues. In nucleotides, the CDR3 is TGCGCCAGCAGCTTGTTAGGCGGGGACTTCTACGAGCAGTACTTC. This sequence encodes CASSLLGGDFYEQYF. Full variable domain (missing parts from reference TRBV5-1 and TRBJ2-7): KAGVTQTPRYLIKTRGQQVTLSCSPISGHRSVSWYQQTPGQGLQFLFEYFSETQRNKGNFPGRFSGRQFSNSRSEMNVSTLELGDSALYLCASSLLGGDFYEQYFGPGTRLTVT.

Ten or more counts support this clonotype. Relative to the germline gene, one junction end is altered; a read error may explain this. V usage is TRBV7-9 and J usage is TRBJ1-1, with 8 nucleotides matching TRBD1. Germline CDR1 and CDR2: SEHNR and FQNEAQ (reference sequence). CDR3 size: 14 residues. CDR3 amino acids: CASRLGQGQTEAFF. The CDR3 DNA sequence: TGTGCCAGCAGATTAGGACAGGGCCAAACTGAAGCTTTCTTT.

This clonotype was recorded many times. This rearrangement joins TRBV11-1 to TRBJ2-1, with TRBD2 matching over 11 bases. V was pared by 6 bases and J by 4 bases, with 11 bases of the junction left unmatched. Germline values: CDR1 SGHAT, CDR2 FQDESV (reference sequence). This CDR3 spans 17 amino acids. As DNA, the CDR3 is TGTGCCAGCAGTCCCGGGACTAGCGGAGGACCGTACAATGAGCAGTTCTTC. Translated, it gives CASSPGTSGGPYNEQFF.

The sample holds a few counts of this clonotype. J is TRBJ1-1 and V is TRBV12-3 or TRBV12-4, with 8 bases fitting TRBD1. This CDR3 is 16 amino acids long. V lost 1 base, J lost 0 bases, and 4 bases stayed unmatched. The CDR3 nucleotides read TGTGCCAGCAGTTTAGGGACAGGGATCGTGAACACTGAAGCTTTCTTT. Residues: CASSLGTGIVNTEAFF.

This clonotype was seen at least ten times. The CDR3: CASSPGQTTYGYTF. DNA for the CDR3: TGTGCCAGCTCACCAGGCCAGACCACCTATGGCTACACCTTC. The chain uses TRBV18 and TRBJ1-2, with D uncertain. The germline V and J ends were trimmed by 2 bases and 4 bases, with 11 bases remaining between them. Germline loops: CDR1 KGHSH, CDR2 LQKENI. This CDR3 has 14 amino acids.

The CDR3 sequence is CRGGDRGSYEQYF. CDR3 nucleotides: TGCAGGGGGGGGGACAGGGGATCCTACGAGCAGTACTTC. This chain joins TRBV20-1 and TRBJ2-7, with 10 bases matching TRBD1. Germline V gives CDR1 DFQATT, CDR2 SNEGSKA (reference sequence). This CDR3 spans 13 amino acids.

This clonotype was seen many times. The chain is built from TRBV2 and TRBJ2-3; 9 bases fit TRBD1. Germline CDR1 and CDR2: SNHLY and FYNNEI. V lost 8 bases to trimming and J lost 2 bases; unmatched junction nucleotides: 8. The length of the CDR3 is 15 residues. As DNA, the CDR3 is TGTGCCAGCCGTCCGGGACAGGGCCTCACAGATACGCAGTATTTT. Translating gives CASRPGQGLTDTQYF.

This clonotype was seen more than once but under ten times. The chain recombines TRBV19 with TRBJ1-2, with a weak D call TRBD1 (6 bases). Between the trimmed V and J ends, which lost 6 bases and 8 bases, there was a span of 25 bases. Germline CDR1 LNHDA, CDR2 SQIVND (reference sequence). CDR3 length: 16 residues. The CDR3 sequence: CASRSWDTGRNLGYTF. CDR3 nucleotides: TGTGCCAGTAGATCCTGGGACACAGGACGAAACTTGGGCTACACCTTC.

Details on this clonotype: This may be a read error: a much more frequent sequence differs by one nucleotide. CDR3 coding DNA: TGTGCTAGTGGTTTGGCGAACGGTCGACATCAGCCCCGGCATTTT. Its translation is CASGLANGRHQPRHF. V gene TRBV12-5 combines with J gene TRBJ1-5; D is undetermined. The CDR3 runs 15 residues. The germline V gene encodes CDR1 LGHNT and CDR2 FRNRAP.

This clonotype was seen a few times. This chain uses TRBV3-1 with TRBJ1-2; no definite D call. This CDR3 contains 14 residues. V lost 4 bases and J lost 7, with 16 bases in between. CDR1 is LGHDT and CDR2 is YNNKEL in the germline V gene (reference sequence). CDR3 in DNA: TGTGCCAGCAGCCCAGCCGACGGTAAGACTGGCTACACCTTC. Translation: CASSPADGKTGYTF. Using reference TRBV3-1 and TRBJ1-2 for the parts outside the CDR3, the full variable domain is DTAVSQTPKYLVTQMGNDKSIKCEQNLGHDTMYWYKQDSKKFLKIMFSYNNKELIINETVPNRFSPKSPDKAHLNLHINSLELGDSAVYFCASSPADGKTGYTFGSGTRLTVV.

The chain has TRBV20-1 and TRBJ2-1; 12 nucleotides line up with TRBD2. J gave up 14 bases and V 6 bases, and 5 bases lay outside the gene matches. CDR1 is DFQATT and CDR2 is SNEGSKA in the germline V gene (reference sequence). This CDR3 comprises 11 residues. The CDR3 coding sequence is TGCAGTGCGCCCCTAGCGGGGGGGAAGTTCTTC. This codes for CSAPLAGGKFF.

This clonotype came up many times. V and J are TRBV11-2 and TRBJ1-1; D uncertain. CDR3 size: 14 residues. Germline V gene lookup returns CDR1 SGHAT and CDR2 FQNNGV. Between the trimmed V and J ends, which lost 4 bases and 6 bases, there was a span of 15 bases. The CDR3 loop is CASSWNEGVAEAFF. Written as DNA, the CDR3 is TGTGCCAGCAGCTGGAACGAGGGAGTCGCTGAAGCTTTCTTT. Based on the CDR3 plus reference TRBV11-2 and TRBJ1-1, the full variable domain is EAGVAQSPRYKIIEKRQSVAFWCNPISGHATLYWYQQILGQGPKLLIQFQNNGVVDDSQLPKDRFSAERLKGVDSTLKIQPAKLEDSAVYLCASSWNEGVAEAFFGQGTRLTVV.

This clonotype was found many times. The chain uses TRBV5-1 and TRBJ2-5, with D tentatively TRBD1 (5 bases). The ends were cut back, 1 base at V and 2 bases at J, with 12 bases in the middle. There are 15 residues in the CDR3. Germline V CDR1 and CDR2: SGHRS, YFSETQ. The CDR3: CASSLLQGKQETQYF. CDR3 nucleotides: TGCGCCAGCAGCTTGCTGCAGGGAAAGCAAGAGACCCAGTACTTC.

This clonotype was observed at least ten times. CDR3: CASSSKYNEQFF. CDR3 in DNA: TGCGCCAGCAGCTCCAAATACAATGAGCAGTTCTTC. The rearrangement links TRBV5-1 to TRBJ2-1; D remains unclear. This CDR3 is 12 amino acids long. The germline V gene encodes CDR1 SGHRS and CDR2 YFSETQ. V gave up 3 bases and J gave up 4 bases, with 5 bases separating them.

The sample holds a few counts of this clonotype. The chain joins TRBV6-2 or TRBV6-3 to TRBJ2-3; 7 bases are a match to TRBD2. The V gene end was trimmed by 6 bases and the J gene end by 2 bases; junction bases not matched to a gene: 8. CDR1 is MNHEY and CDR2 is SVGEGT in the germline V gene. The CDR3 spans 15 residues. The CDR3 sequence is CASRLWGTTTDTQYF. CDR3 bases: TGTGCCAGCAGACTCTGGGGGACTACCACAGATACGCAGTATTTT.